These 31 T cell receptor beta chains originate from one sample sequenced in a study of blood T cells in healthy people across ages. Next came a second PCR, run for roughly 6 to 11 cycles, which used a sample-barcoded 5' primer along with a J-beta primer mix. TCRdb ran MiXCR on the 5' RACE reads and lists one entry per CDR3 protein. The sample includes 1.5 million to 1.9 million distinct CDR3 sequences, 42% of them seen just once. Sequencing was done on a sample of blood. Receptors were obtained from a woman in her late teens or twenties in good health.

This clonotype was seen a few times. The CDR3 DNA reads TGCAGTGCTAGACGTACACCGGGTGTTAAGCAGTATTTT. Protein product: CSARRTPGVKQYF. This sequence joins TRBV20-1 and TRBJ2-3, with D unclear. Germline V gives CDR1 DFQATT, CDR2 SNEGSKA (reference sequence). Trimming left V 2 bases short and J 11 bases short, with 17 bases between. This CDR3 has 13 amino acids.

The CDR3 spells CASSWDRGPKNIQYF. The CDR3 coding sequence is TGTGCCAGCAGCTGGGACAGGGGACCCAAAAACATTCAGTACTTC. The rearrangement links TRBV5-6 to TRBJ2-4, with 10 bases fitting TRBD1. Trimming removed 3 bases from V and 2 bases from J; junction bases left unmatched: 2. This CDR3 region has 15 residues. Germline CDR1 and CDR2: SGHDT and YYEEEE. The full variable domain, its missing parts supplied by reference TRBV5-6 and TRBJ2-4, is DAGVTQSPTHLIKTRGQQVTLRCSPKSGHDTVSWYQQALGQGPQFIFQYYEEEERQRGNFPDRFSGHQFPNYSSELNVNALLLGDSALYLCASSWDRGPKNIQYFGAGTRLSVL.

This rearrangement joins TRBV11-2 to TRBJ2-3; 9 bases map to TRBD1. The CDR3 is 14 residues long. V was clipped by 7 bases and J by 5 bases; unmatched bases: 7. The germline gives CDR1 SGHAT, CDR2 FQNNGV. The CDR3, as DNA: TGTGCCAGCACCATACAGGGGGCCCAAGATACGCAGTATTTT. Translating it yields CASTIQGAQDTQYF.

This chain links TRBV29-1 with TRBJ1-2, with a possible D match to TRBD1 (6 bases). The CDR3 covers 14 residues. Germline V lookup: CDR1 SQVTM, CDR2 ANQGSEA. Trimming removed 4 bases at V and 1 base at J, with 13 bases between. The chain's CDR3 is CSVGADRLNYGYTF. The CDR3 nucleotides are TGCAGCGTTGGAGCCGACAGGCTTAACTATGGCTACACCTTC. Filled out from reference TRBV29-1 and TRBJ1-2, the complete variable domain reads SAVISQKPSRDICQRGTSLTIQCQVDSQVTMMFWYRQQPGQSLTLIATANQGSEATYESGFVIDKFPISRPNLTFSTLTVSNMSPEDSSIYLCSVGADRLNYGYTFGSGTRLTVV.

This chain joins TRBV5-1 and TRBJ2-1, with TRBD1 matching over 7 bases. This CDR3 is 15 amino acids long. Trimming at V came to 4 bases and at J to 8 bases, leaving 12 bases not matched to a gene. Germline loops: CDR1 SGHRS, CDR2 YFSETQ. The CDR3 region has the DNA TGCGCCAGCAGCCAGGGACAGTCCTTAGTCCATGAGCAGTTCTTC. Protein: CASSQGQSLVHEQFF.

This clonotype appeared a few times. This rearrangement joins TRBV6-5 to TRBJ1-2; D is perhaps TRBD1 (6 bases). The V end lost 7 bases, the J end lost 0 bases, and 18 bases lay between the germline ends. The length of the CDR3 is 16 residues. The germline V gene encodes CDR1 MNHEY and CDR2 SVGAGI. Written as DNA, the CDR3 is TGTGCCAGCAAATTGACAGGCTCCTTAGCTAACTATGGCTACACCTTC. Amino acids: CASKLTGSLANYGYTF.

V gene TRBV12-3 or TRBV12-4 combines with J gene TRBJ2-5; 9 nucleotides match TRBD1. This CDR3 is built from 13 residues. J lost 11 bases, V lost 6 bases, and 10 bases had no gene match. CDR3 sequence reads: CASRGQGPNEQYF. CDR3 nucleotides: TGTGCCAGCAGGGGACAGGGTCCCAATGAGCAGTACTTC.

This clonotype has more than one count but fewer than ten. V usage is TRBV20-1 and J usage is TRBJ1-2; no clear D gene. The CDR3 has 17 residues. Germline CDR1 reads DFQATT; CDR2 reads SNEGSKA (reference sequence). Deletions cut 4 bases from V and 1 base from J, with 22 bases between. Here the CDR3 DNA reads TGCAGTGCTACCCTTCCCGGATCAGAGGATTATAACTATGGCTACACCTTC. Translation gives CSATLPGSEDYNYGYTF.

The chain employs TRBV9 and TRBJ2-1, with TRBD2 matching over 9 bases. The junction had 5 bases not matched to a gene; V was cut back by 0 bases and J by 10 bases. This CDR3 is built from 14 residues. The germline CDR1 and CDR2 sequences are SGDLS and YYNGEE. The CDR3 loop reads CASSVVSREGEQFF. CDR3 DNA sequence: TGTGCCAGCAGCGTAGTGTCGCGGGAGGGCGAGCAGTTCTTC. The full variable domain, completed using reference TRBV9 and TRBJ2-1, is DSGVTQTPKHLITATGQRVTLRCSPRSGDLSVYWYQQSLDQGLQFLIQYYNGEERAKGNILERFSAQQFPDLHSELNLSSLELGDSALYFCASSVVSREGEQFFGPGTRLTVL.

This chain links TRBV5-1 with TRBJ1-1, with no clear D. The CDR3 has 15 amino acids. CDR1 is SGHRS, CDR2 YFSETQ, per germline. V gave up 1 base and J gave up 5 bases, with 15 bases separating them. This CDR3 is CASSLNALRGTEAFF. CDR3 DNA sequence: TGCGCCAGCAGCTTGAACGCCTTAAGAGGGACTGAAGCTTTCTTT. Drawing the rest from reference TRBV5-1 and TRBJ1-1, the complete variable domain is KAGVTQTPRYLIKTRGQQVTLSCSPISGHRSVSWYQQTPGQGLQFLFEYFSETQRNKGNFPGRFSGRQFSNSRSEMNVSTLELGDSALYLCASSLNALRGTEAFFGQGTRLTVV.

The rearrangement joins TRBV25-1 to TRBJ1-1; tentatively, D is TRBD1 (5 bases). V was clipped by 2 bases and J by 4 bases, with 11 bases between them. The CDR3 is 14 residues long. Germline lookup yields CDR1 MGHDK and CDR2 SYGVNS. The CDR3 loop reads CASSEGKGVTEAFF. In nucleotides, the CDR3 is TGTGCCAGCAGTGAAGGGAAAGGGGTCACTGAAGCTTTCTTT.

The chain has TRBV7-2 and TRBJ2-1, with 9 bases matching TRBD2. The CDR3 is made up of 16 amino acids. Trimming removed 7 bases from V and 3 bases from J; junction bases left unmatched: 10. Germline loops: CDR1 SGHTA, CDR2 FQGNSA. The CDR3 loop is CASTQIAGVNYNEQFF. CDR3 DNA sequence: TGTGCCAGCACCCAGATAGCGGGGGTTAACTACAATGAGCAGTTCTTC.

The rearrangement links TRBV7-2 to TRBJ2-1, with 7 bases matching TRBD2. CDR1 and CDR2 (germline): SGHTA, FQGNSA. Trimming at V came to 4 bases and at J to 9 bases, leaving 3 bases not matched to a gene. The CDR3 runs to 12 residues. The CDR3 DNA follows: TGTGCCAGCAGCTCAAAGCGGGGTGAGCAGTTCTTC. Its protein is CASSSKRGEQFF.

V and J are TRBV19 and TRBJ2-1; D is possibly TRBD1 (6 bases). This CDR3 has 14 residues. CDR1 and CDR2 (germline): LNHDA, SQIVND (reference sequence). Trimming cost V 5 bases and J 3 bases, with 11 bases left between them. In nucleotides, the CDR3 is TGTGCCAGTAGTCAGGGGACGATCTACAATGAGCAGTTCTTC. Its translation: CASSQGTIYNEQFF.

The V call is TRBV20-1, the J call TRBJ2-1, with 11 bases identical to TRBD2. This CDR3 is 14 amino acids long. Germline-derived CDR1 and CDR2 are DFQATT and SNEGSKA (reference sequence). V shed 3 bases, J shed 6 bases, and the junction held 4 bases outside the gene matches. The CDR3 spells CSASPSGRTNEQFF. The CDR3 nucleotides are TGCAGTGCTAGTCCTAGCGGGAGGACCAATGAGCAGTTCTTC.

In this sample, this clonotype turned up many times. The chain is built from TRBV12-3 or TRBV12-4 and TRBJ2-7; unclear D gene. The ends were cut back, 3 bases at V and 5 bases at J, with 5 bases in the middle. The CDR3 spans 11 residues. CDR3 coding DNA: TGTGCCAGCAGTTTCTACGACGAGCAGTACTTC. Translation: CASSFYDEQYF.

Only a few counts were recorded for this clonotype. The V and J genes are TRBV6-6 and TRBJ2-1; 9 bases match TRBD2. The junction had 12 bases not matched to a gene; V was cut back by 5 bases and J by 4 bases. CDR3 length: 17 amino acids. Germline assignment: CDR1 MNHNY and CDR2 SVGAGI (reference sequence). In DNA form, the CDR3 reads TGTGCCAGCAGTAACCCTTTTAGCGGGAGAAGGTACAATGAGCAGTTCTTC. Protein sequence: CASSNPFSGRRYNEQFF.

This clonotype was seen only a few times. The chain joins TRBV5-5 to TRBJ2-1; no reliable D call. V was clipped by 2 bases and J by 0 bases, with 18 bases between them. The CDR3 is made up of 18 amino acids. Germline lookup yields CDR1 SGHKS and CDR2 YYEKEE (reference sequence). The CDR3 spells CASSFSFSLSSSYNEQFF. CDR3 sequence (DNA): TGTGCCAGCAGCTTTTCTTTCAGCCTCTCGAGCTCCTACAATGAGCAGTTCTTC.

The chain has TRBV6-5 and TRBJ1-1; D unclear. The CDR3 is 15 amino acids. V shed 2 bases and J shed 0 bases, with 10 bases lying between them. The V gene's germline CDR1 is MNHEY and CDR2 SVGAGI. CDR3 sequence (DNA): TGTGCCAGCAGTTACGCTACGACGGTGAACACTGAAGCTTTCTTT. Translated: CASSYATTVNTEAFF.

This clonotype was seen at least ten times. V gene TRBV27 combines with J gene TRBJ2-7; D is unclear. CDR1 and CDR2 from the germline V gene are MNHEY and SMNVEV (reference sequence). CDR3 length: 13 residues. Between the trimmed V and J ends, which lost 6 bases and 0 bases, there was a span of 9 bases. The CDR3 bases are TGTGCCAGCAGCTTAGGGATCTCCTACGAGCAGTACTTC. Its protein product is CASSLGISYEQYF.

The V gene is TRBV20-1, the J gene TRBJ2-3; 15 bases agree with TRBD2. The CDR3 has 16 amino acids. Per the germline V gene, CDR1 is DFQATT and CDR2 is SNEGSKA (reference sequence). After removal of 6 bases from V and 6 bases from J, the junction contained 10 bases not matched to a gene. The CDR3 region has the DNA TGCAGTGCCGAACGGACTAGCGGGAGGGCCGACGATACGCAGTATTTT. It translates to CSAERTSGRADDTQYF.

The rearrangement uses TRBV10-3 and TRBJ2-6, with no clear D. The CDR3 runs to 16 residues. V was shortened by 0 bases and J by 0 bases, with 6 bases between the two germline ends. CDR1 is ENHRY, CDR2 SYGVKD, per germline. CDR3 sequence (DNA): TGTGCCATCAGTGAGTCAGGCCCCTCTGGGGCCAACGTCCTGACTTTC. As protein: CAISESGPSGANVLTF.

The V and J genes are TRBV6-5 and TRBJ2-2; 9 bases align to TRBD1. The germline CDR1 and CDR2 sequences are MNHEY and SVGAGI. This CDR3 spans 16 amino acids. J lost 7 bases, V lost 0 bases, and 6 bases had no gene match. The CDR3 DNA sequence: TGTGCCAGCAGTTACTCGATCACAGGGGGCCTCGGGGAGCTGTTTTTT. Translated, it gives CASSYSITGGLGELFF.

This clonotype turned up a few times. The chain combines TRBV27 with TRBJ2-1; TRBD1 matches 9 bases. There are 14 residues in the CDR3. CDR1 MNHEY and CDR2 SMNVEV come from the germline V gene (reference sequence). V lost 6 bases, J lost 6 bases, and 6 bases stayed unmatched. The CDR3 region has the DNA TGTGCCAGCAGCCCGGGACAGGGCCTCAATGAGCAGTTCTTC. It yields the protein CASSPGQGLNEQFF.

In its sample, this clonotype was seen a few times. The chain employs TRBV3-1 and TRBJ2-5; 8 nucleotides match TRBD1. This CDR3 has 14 amino acids. V gave up 4 bases and J gave up 2 bases; unmatched junction bases: 3. Germline V CDR1 and CDR2: LGHDT, YNNKEL (reference sequence). CDR3 nucleotide sequence: TGTGCCAGCAGCCGTGGGACAGGACAAGAGACCCAGTACTTC. Amino acid sequence: CASSRGTGQETQYF.

This clonotype appeared once. The junction departs from germline at one end; a sequencing error may be responsible. This chain uses TRBV29-1 with TRBJ1-1; the D is unclear. The CDR3 has 14 amino acids. Germline lookup yields CDR1 SQVTM and CDR2 ANQGSEA. As DNA, the CDR3 is TGCAGCGTCGTACCCCGGTTCCGGAACACTGGAGCTTTCTTT. Translating gives CSVVPRFRNTGAFF.

This clonotype appeared a few times. This chain connects TRBV29-1 to TRBJ1-2, with 11 positions matching TRBD1. The ends lost 7 bases at V and 6 bases at J; junction bases unmatched: 10. The CDR3 length is 14 residues. CDR1 is SQVTM and CDR2 is ANQGSEA in the germline V gene. Here the CDR3 DNA reads TGCAGCGCCCAGGGACAGGGGGTAGTCGATGGCTACACCTTC. It codes for CSAQGQGVVDGYTF.

The sample holds a few counts of this clonotype. This chain uses TRBV9 with TRBJ2-5; D remains ambiguous. The germline V and J ends were trimmed by 2 bases and 11 bases, with 13 bases remaining between them. The CDR3 consists of 12 residues. Per germline, CDR1 SGDLS and CDR2 YYNGEE. The CDR3 nucleotides read TGTGCCAGCAGCGTTAATACGGGTGAGCAGTACTTC. Translated, it gives CASSVNTGEQYF.

This clonotype was seen more than once but under ten times. This chain links TRBV25-1 with TRBJ1-2; D perhaps matches TRBD1 (6 bases). V shed 8 bases and J shed 5 bases, with 12 bases lying between them. Germline V gives CDR1 MGHDK, CDR2 SYGVNS. The CDR3 extends over 12 amino acids. CDR3: CASRGGDYGYTF. DNA for the CDR3: TGTGCCAGCCGAGGGGGAGATTATGGCTACACCTTC.

This chain connects TRBV7-2 to TRBJ2-3; the D is unclear. V was cut by 6 bases and J by 4 bases, with 11 bases left in between. In germline, CDR1 is SGHTA, CDR2 FQGNSA. The CDR3 runs to 13 residues. The CDR3 loop is CASSSLVPDTQYF. In DNA form, the CDR3 reads TGTGCCAGCAGTAGTCTAGTGCCAGATACGCAGTATTTT.

The chain is built from TRBV30 and TRBJ1-5; 10 nucleotides match TRBD1. Germline V lookup: CDR1 GTSNPN, CDR2 SVGIG (reference sequence). V trimming: 4 bases; J trimming: 6 bases; junction bases outside the gene matches: 6. The CDR3 totals 14 residues. The chain's CDR3 is CAWNLGQGFQPQHF. The CDR3 DNA reads TGTGCCTGGAACTTGGGACAGGGGTTTCAGCCCCAGCATTTT.